Following are 30 T cell receptor beta chains from one sample sequenced in a study of cytomegalovirus exposure and HLA in healthy donors. Produced via immunoSEQ multiplex PCR; TCRdb's table is partial and in-frame only. The sample comprises about 140,000 clones, 84% of which are singletons, and more than 1.4% rests with the top ten. What was sequenced was PBMCs. Source of these receptors: a woman aged 30 to 39 in good health and CMV-seronegative.

The chain employs TRBV7-9 and TRBJ2-5; D unclear. V lost 0 bases and J 4 bases, leaving 3 bases between the germline ends. This CDR3 has 12 residues. CDR1 is SEHNR, CDR2 FQNEAQ, per germline (reference sequence). Here the CDR3 reads CASSLARETQYF. The CDR3 region has the DNA TGTGCCAGCAGCTTAGCGCGAGAGACCCAGTACTTC. Complete variable domain (other parts from reference TRBV7-9 and TRBJ2-5): DTGVSQNPRHKITKRGQNVTFRCDPISEHNRLYWYRQTLGQGPEFLTYFQNEAQLEKSRLLSDRFSAERPKGSFSTLEIQRTEQGDSAMYLCASSLARETQYFGPGTRLLVL.

This clone was observed a few times. The chain carries TRBV27 and TRBJ2-6, with 7 bases fitting TRBD1. The length of the CDR3 is 13 residues. The germline gives CDR1 MNHEY, CDR2 SMNVEV (reference sequence). Trimming cost V 4 bases and J 13 bases; bases outside gene matches: 7. CDR3 sequence: CASSSDRVGVLTF. As DNA, the CDR3 is TGTGCCAGCAGTTCAGACAGGGTGGGGGTCCTGACTTTC.

The chain employs TRBV9 and TRBJ2-2, with TRBD1 as a possible D gene (6 bases). CDR3 size: 15 residues. Germline V lookup: CDR1 SGDLS, CDR2 YYNGEE. V gave up 3 bases and J gave up 7 bases, with 16 bases separating them. The CDR3 nucleotides read TGTGCCAGCAGCGCCCACAGGGTACTCAGCGGGGAGCTGTTTTTT. This sequence encodes CASSAHRVLSGELFF.

This clone was observed a few times. Here the CDR3 reads CASTEYGELFF. The CDR3 bases are TGTGCCAGTACCGAGTACGGGGAGCTGTTTTTT. This chain connects TRBV19 to TRBJ2-2, with D unresolved. V gave up 7 bases and J gave up 7 bases, with 7 bases separating them. The CDR3 contains 11 residues. The germline V gene has CDR1 LNHDA and CDR2 SQIVND (reference sequence).

This clone occurred once. The CDR3 DNA reads as TGTGCCAGCGGGGGGGACATGAACACCGGGGAGCTGTTTTTT. Encoded protein: CASGGDMNTGELFF. This chain joins TRBV2 and TRBJ2-2; perhaps TRBD2 as D (7 bases). V lost 8 bases, J lost 1 base, and 11 bases lay in between. Germline V lookup: CDR1 SNHLY, CDR2 FYNNEI. The CDR3 is 14 amino acids.

This sequence joins TRBV9 and TRBJ2-7; D is undetermined. Germline assignment: CDR1 SGDLS and CDR2 YYNGEE. V was trimmed by 0 bases and J by 4 bases, leaving 14 bases between them. The CDR3 spans 15 residues. In DNA form, the CDR3 reads TGTGCCAGCAGCGTAGACCCGGGTGGAAGATACGAGCAGTACTTC. Translating it yields CASSVDPGGRYEQYF.

This clone was picked up a small number of times. The same CDR3 also results from other DNA sequences found in this sample. The gene calls are TRBV7-2 and TRBJ1-2, with D maybe TRBD1 (5 bases). The CDR3 consists of 13 residues. V dropped 4 bases and J dropped 3 bases, with 9 bases sitting between them. Germline CDR1 reads SGHTA; CDR2 reads FQGNSA. The CDR3 is CASSSDRDYGYTF. The CDR3 coding sequence is TGTGCCAGCAGCTCTGACAGAGACTATGGCTACACCTTC.

The chain joins TRBV29-1 to TRBJ2-1; tentative D call: TRBD2 (6 bases). CDR1 and CDR2 from the germline V gene are SQVTM and ANQGSEA. The CDR3 has 13 residues. The V and J ends lost 6 bases and 9 bases respectively, with 18 bases between them. CDR3 sequence (DNA): TGCAGCGTCAACTCGGGGAGGAGAAGTGAGCAGTTCTTC. Residues: CSVNSGRRSEQFF.

V is TRBV6-1 and J is TRBJ2-3; possibly TRBD1 for D (5 bases). There are 13 residues in the CDR3. V was shortened by 5 bases and J by 2 bases, with 8 bases between the two germline ends. Germline assignment: CDR1 MNHNS and CDR2 SASEGT. The CDR3 sequence: CASSFRDTDTQYF. The CDR3 DNA follows: TGTGCCAGCAGTTTCAGGGACACAGATACGCAGTATTTT.

CDR3 region: CASSYKGGGYTF. CDR3 DNA: TGTGCCAGCAGTTACAAAGGGGGCGGCTACACCTTC. The rearrangement uses TRBV6-5 and TRBJ1-2, with TRBD1 matching 7 bases. With 2 bases clipped from V and 8 bases from J, the junction kept 2 bases outside the gene matches. The CDR3 is 12 residues long. Germline CDR1 and CDR2: MNHEY and SVGAGI.

V is TRBV10-1 and J is TRBJ1-1, with TRBD1 as a possible D gene (6 bases). The germline V and J ends were trimmed by 4 bases and 1 base, with 19 bases remaining between them. Looked up from germline, CDR1 is WNHNN and CDR2 is SYGVQD (reference sequence). The CDR3 has 17 residues. The CDR3 nucleotides are TGCGCCAGCAGTGGATACAGGGATCGACCCCAGAACACTGAAGCTTTCTTT. This sequence encodes CASSGYRDRPQNTEAFF.

The chain recombines TRBV7-9 with TRBJ1-1; D is possibly TRBD1 (6 bases). V gave up 3 bases and J gave up 7 bases, with 15 bases separating them. Per the germline V gene, CDR1 is SEHNR and CDR2 is FQNEAQ (reference sequence). The CDR3 is 14 residues long. The DNA of the CDR3 is TGTGCCAGCAGCTTCCGACAAACAGGGATTGAAGCTTTCTTT. This gives the protein CASSFRQTGIEAFF.

Here the CDR3 DNA reads TGCGCCAGCAGCTCGGGACTAGCCACCTACGGTGAGCAGTTCTTC. Encoded protein: CASSSGLATYGEQFF. This chain links TRBV5-1 with TRBJ2-1; 9 positions match TRBD2. This CDR3 has 15 amino acids. Germline loops: CDR1 SGHRS, CDR2 YFSETQ. Trimming cost V 3 bases and J 9 bases; bases outside gene matches: 10.

The chain uses TRBV30 and TRBJ1-4, with TRBD1 identical over 11 bases. Trimming at V came to 1 base and at J to 12 bases, leaving 10 bases not matched to a gene. Per the germline V gene, CDR1 is GTSNPN and CDR2 is SVGIG (reference sequence). CDR3 length equals 15 residues. CDR3 DNA sequence: TGTGCCTGGAGTGCCTTCCGGGACAGGGGGAACGAACTGTTTTTT. Protein sequence: CAWSAFRDRGNELFF.

V is TRBV5-1 and J is TRBJ1-2, with 7 nucleotides matching TRBD1. CDR1 is SGHRS, CDR2 YFSETQ, per germline. The CDR3 is 14 residues long. J gave up 0 bases and V 3 bases, and 2 bases lay outside the gene matches. DNA of the CDR3: TGCGCCAGCAGCTCTGGGACAGCTAACTATGGCTACACCTTC. Translating it yields CASSSGTANYGYTF.

This clone was seen only a few times. This chain uses TRBV21-1 with TRBJ1-5. TRBV21-1 is annotated as a pseudogene. The CDR3 is 19 residues long. The CDR3 coding sequence is TGTGCCAGCAGCAAAGAAAGCGAGATATGTTGGCAGACTAATCAGCCCCAGCATTTT. Translation: CASSKESEICWQTNQPQHF.

The chain combines TRBV27 with TRBJ2-1, with 9 bases aligning to TRBD1. CDR3 length: 15 residues. Unmatched junction bases numbered 10, after V lost 7 bases and J lost 6 bases. Germline CDR1 reads MNHEY; CDR2 reads SMNVEV (reference sequence). The CDR3 DNA reads as TGTGCCAGCACCTATGCCGGGACAGGGATCAATGAGCAGTTCTTC. Translation: CASTYAGTGINEQFF.

This rearrangement joins TRBV9 to TRBJ1-5; D gene unclear. This CDR3 has 13 residues. Germline assignment: CDR1 SGDLS and CDR2 YYNGEE. V lost 3 bases and J 5 bases, leaving 9 bases between the germline ends. The CDR3 DNA is TGTGCCAGCAGCGGGAGCCCCGATCAGCCCCAGCATTTT. It translates to CASSGSPDQPQHF.

V and J are TRBV27 and TRBJ1-5, with 9 bases aligning to TRBD1. Germline V lookup: CDR1 MNHEY, CDR2 SMNVEV (reference sequence). The CDR3 is made up of 14 amino acids. Trimming removed 5 bases from V and 4 bases from J; junction bases left unmatched: 3. The CDR3, as DNA: TGTGCCAGCAGTCCCGGGACAGGGAATCAGCCCCAGCATTTT. The encoded protein is CASSPGTGNQPQHF.

The chain links TRBV6-5 to TRBJ2-3; TRBD2 agrees at 8 bases. Germline V gene data show CDR1 as MNHEY and CDR2 as SVGAGI. The CDR3 extends over 14 amino acids. Unmatched junction bases numbered 8, after V lost 8 bases and J lost 4 bases. The CDR3 bases are TGTGCCAGCCTCGGGACTAGGTTTTCAGATACGCAGTATTTT. Amino acids: CASLGTRFSDTQYF.

CDR3 loop: CASSPGGQPQHF. The CDR3 nucleotides are TGTGCCAGCAGCCCCGGAGGCCAGCCCCAGCATTTT. J is TRBJ1-5 and V is TRBV7-9; D gene ambiguous. The V gene lost 5 bases and the J gene lost 7 bases, with 9 bases spanning the gap. This CDR3 has 12 residues. CDR1 SEHNR and CDR2 FQNEAQ come from the germline V gene (reference sequence).

This chain uses TRBV19 with TRBJ2-2, with 14 bases that match TRBD2. Germline V lookup: CDR1 LNHDA, CDR2 SQIVND (reference sequence). This CDR3 contains 16 residues. Germline trimming cut 7 bases from V and 4 bases from J; bases unmatched to any gene: 5. CDR3 loop: CASTRTSGGRTGELFF. The CDR3 DNA follows: TGTGCCAGTACACGGACTAGCGGGGGGCGCACCGGGGAGCTGTTTTTT.

The chain combines TRBV11-2 with TRBJ1-1, with D possibly TRBD1 on 6 matching bases. CDR1 and CDR2 (germline): SGHAT, FQNNGV. Trimming left V 1 base short and J 4 bases short, with 10 bases between. The CDR3 consists of 14 residues. The CDR3 nucleotides are TGTGCCAGCAGCTTAGTAGGGGGATCCACTGAAGCTTTCTTT. Translated, it gives CASSLVGGSTEAFF.

This clone came up a few times. DNA for the CDR3: TGCGCCAGCAGCCGCGGGACGGAGAACTATGGCTACACCTTC. It codes for CASSRGTENYGYTF. The rearrangement uses TRBV5-1 and TRBJ1-2; the D gene is possibly TRBD1 (5 bases). The germline V gene has CDR1 SGHRS and CDR2 YFSETQ. Trimming stripped 4 bases from V and 2 bases from J, with 12 bases between. This CDR3 has 14 residues. Complete variable domain (other parts from reference TRBV5-1 and TRBJ1-2): KAGVTQTPRYLIKTRGQQVTLSCSPISGHRSVSWYQQTPGQGLQFLFEYFSETQRNKGNFPGRFSGRQFSNSRSEMNVSTLELGDSALYLCASSRGTENYGYTFGSGTRLTVV.

In its sample, this clone was seen a few times. The genes are TRBV18 and TRBJ1-6, with D perhaps matching TRBD1 (6 bases). CDR1 is KGHSH and CDR2 is LQKENI in the germline V gene. This CDR3 spans 16 amino acids. V shed 3 bases and J shed 5 bases, with 14 bases lying between them. The CDR3 loop reads CASSPSPDRNNSPLHF. The CDR3 DNA sequence: TGTGCCAGCTCACCCTCACCCGACAGGAATAATTCACCCCTCCACTTT.

Of note for this clone: Other DNA sequences from this sample encode an identical CDR3 as well. The chain carries TRBV5-1 and TRBJ1-1; D possibly corresponds to TRBD1 (5 bases). Germline V gives CDR1 SGHRS, CDR2 YFSETQ. Deletions cut 1 base from V and 1 base from J, with 5 bases between. CDR3 length equals 13 residues. CDR3 DNA: TGCGCCAGCAGCTTGCAGGGGAACACTGAAGCTTTCTTT. As protein: CASSLQGNTEAFF.

Points on this clone: The junction does not match germline at one end; this may be a read error. The genes are TRBV7-7 and TRBJ1-5; 9 bases align to TRBD1. Germline V gene sequence: CDR1 SSHAT, CDR2 FNYEAQ (reference sequence). The CDR3 sequence is 15 residues long. For the CDR3, the DNA is TGTGCTAGCAGCTGCCGGGACAGGGCGAATCAGCCCCAGCATTTT. Translation gives CASSCRDRANQPQHF.

The V gene is TRBV7-2, the J gene TRBJ2-7, with TRBD2 identical over 13 bases. The CDR3 contains 15 residues. Per the germline V gene, CDR1 is SGHTA and CDR2 is FQGNSA. J lost 6 bases, V lost 0 bases, and 2 bases had no gene match. The DNA for the CDR3 is TGTGCCAGCAGCTTAGCGGGACTAGCGGGGCTCGAGCAGTACTTC. The encoded protein is CASSLAGLAGLEQYF. The full variable domain, in which reference TRBV7-2 and TRBJ2-7 provide the parts outside the CDR3, is GAGVSQSPSNKVTEKGKDVELRCDPISGHTALYWYRQSLGQGLEFLIYFQGNSAPDKSGLPSDRFSAERTGGSVSTLTIQRTQQEDSAVYLCASSLAGLAGLEQYFGPGTRLTVT.

The chain has TRBV7-8 and TRBJ2-5, with 9 bases aligning to TRBD2. The germline gives CDR1 SGHVS, CDR2 FQNEAQ. V lost 2 bases, J lost 4 bases, and 8 bases stayed unmatched. This CDR3 has 16 residues. CDR3 nucleotide sequence: TGTGCCAGCAGCTTATTAGCGGGAGAGGGCGGAGAGACCCAGTACTTC. Translation: CASSLLAGEGGETQYF. Full variable domain (remainder filled in from reference TRBV7-8 and TRBJ2-5): GAGVSQSPRYKVAKRGQDVALRCDPISGHVSLFWYQQALGQGPEFLTYFQNEAQLDKSGLPSDRFFAERPEGSVSTLKIQRTQQEDSAVYLCASSLLAGEGGETQYFGPGTRLLVL.

J is TRBJ2-1 and V is TRBV29-1, with unresolved D. The germline CDR1 and CDR2 sequences are SQVTM and ANQGSEA. The ends were cut back, 4 bases at V and 9 bases at J, with 16 bases in the middle. This CDR3 comprises 13 residues. The CDR3 DNA sequence: TGCAGCGTTGTAACCCCGGCGGTAGGTGAGCAGTTCTTC. Translating it yields CSVVTPAVGEQFF.